This TCR beta chain was profiled in a study of control samples from healthy donors and cancer patients. Generated by immunoSEQ multiplex PCR, the TCRdb table keeps only in-frame clones and is missing some. The sample records 150,000 to 200,000 clones, 92% being singletons. J lost 7 bases, V lost 5 bases, and 5 bases had no gene match. Germline V gene data show CDR1 as SEHNR and CDR2 as FQNEAQ (reference sequence). This CDR3 spans 14 amino acids. This TCR was sampled from a woman in her twenties or thirties in good health. V is TRBV7-9 and J is TRBJ2-4; 10 positions match TRBD1. Specimen: blood. The CDR3 loop is CASSILTGGNIQYF. In DNA, the CDR3 is TGTGCCAGCAGCATATTGACAGGGGGCAACATTCAGTACTTC.